This T cell receptor (beta chain) was sequenced for a study of T-cell memory formation after mild COVID-19. Study outcomes and limitations: CD4/CD8 balance held among clones contracting day 15 to 85, and later expanders leaned CD4+. Pre-infection memory harbored some responding clones, suggesting cross-reactive memory joined.

A single record per CDR3 protein comes from TCRdb applying MiXCR to the 5' RACE reads. The top ten hold around 12% of the sample, which has hundreds of thousands of distinct CDR3 sequences, 15% to 20% seen once. About this clonotype itself: The antigen is not known.

This CDR3 region has 16 residues. Germline-derived CDR1 and CDR2 are DFQATT and SNEGSKA (reference sequence). The V gene end was trimmed by 3 bases and the J gene end by 6 bases; junction bases not matched to a gene: 7. The source of this sequence is an adult woman who had mild COVID-19 (a few samples of this study predate the infection). Cell type and time point are not known. The sequencing input was PBMCs or a T cell subset sorted from them (not recorded which). The chain uses TRBV20-1 and TRBJ2-1; 14 bases line up with TRBD2. This CDR3 is CSASGGGLAGVNEQFF. Written as DNA, the CDR3 is TGCAGTGCTAGTGGGGGGGGACTAGCGGGAGTCAATGAGCAGTTCTTC.